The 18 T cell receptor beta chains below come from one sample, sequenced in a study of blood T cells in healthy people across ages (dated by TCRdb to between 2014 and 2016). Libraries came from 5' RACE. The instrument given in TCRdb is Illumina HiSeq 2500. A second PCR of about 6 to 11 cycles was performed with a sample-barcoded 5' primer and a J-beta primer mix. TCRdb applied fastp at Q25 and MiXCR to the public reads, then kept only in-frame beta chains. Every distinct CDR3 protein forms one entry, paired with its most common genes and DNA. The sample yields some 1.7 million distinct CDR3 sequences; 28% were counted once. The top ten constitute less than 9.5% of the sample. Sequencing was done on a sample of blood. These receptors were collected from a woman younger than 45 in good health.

The CDR3 is CASTRDTVDNEQFF. CDR3 nucleotides: TGCGCCAGCACCCGGGACACCGTGGACAATGAGCAGTTCTTC. V is TRBV5-1 and J is TRBJ2-1, with D possibly matching TRBD1 (6 bases). This CDR3 is built from 14 residues. The V and J ends lost 6 bases and 5 bases respectively, with 15 bases between them. Germline-derived CDR1 and CDR2 are SGHRS and YFSETQ.

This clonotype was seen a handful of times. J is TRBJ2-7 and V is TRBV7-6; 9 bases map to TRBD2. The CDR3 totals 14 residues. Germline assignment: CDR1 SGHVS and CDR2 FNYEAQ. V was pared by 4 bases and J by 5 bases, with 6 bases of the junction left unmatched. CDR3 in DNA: TGTGCCAGCAGCTCCAAAGCGGGGGGCCACGAGCAGTACTTC. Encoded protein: CASSSKAGGHEQYF.

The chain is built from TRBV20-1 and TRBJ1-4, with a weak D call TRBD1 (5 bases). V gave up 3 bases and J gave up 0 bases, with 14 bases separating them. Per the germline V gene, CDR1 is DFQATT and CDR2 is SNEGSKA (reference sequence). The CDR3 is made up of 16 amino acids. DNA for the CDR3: TGCAGTGCTAGCCCCAGGGTAGGGGCAACTAATGAAAAACTGTTTTTT. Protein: CSASPRVGATNEKLFF.

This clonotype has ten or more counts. The CDR3 loop reads CASSGGYTDTQYF. The CDR3 DNA reads TGTGCCAGCAGCGGGGGGTACACAGATACGCAGTATTTT. The rearrangement joins TRBV12-3 or TRBV12-4 to TRBJ2-3; 7 nucleotides agree with TRBD2. V dropped 6 bases and J dropped 2; count of bases not matched to a gene: 2. This CDR3 has 13 residues.

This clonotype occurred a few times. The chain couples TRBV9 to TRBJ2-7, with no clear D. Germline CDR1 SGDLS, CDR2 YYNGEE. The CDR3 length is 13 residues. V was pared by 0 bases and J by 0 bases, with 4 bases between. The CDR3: CASSVDLSYEQYF. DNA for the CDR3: TGTGCCAGCAGCGTAGACCTCTCCTACGAGCAGTACTTC.

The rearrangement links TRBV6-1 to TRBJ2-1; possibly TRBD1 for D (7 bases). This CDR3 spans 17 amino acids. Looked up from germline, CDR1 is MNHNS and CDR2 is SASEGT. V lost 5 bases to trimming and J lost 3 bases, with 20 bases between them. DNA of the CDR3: TGTGCCAGCAGTAAAGAGACAGGGAGGAGAATCTACAATGAGCAGTTCTTC. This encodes CASSKETGRRIYNEQFF.

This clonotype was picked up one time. CDR3 DNA: TGTGCCACCAGTGATCACTACAGTTCTGGGGCCAACGTCCTGACTTTC. Residues: CATSDHYSSGANVLTF. The rearrangement uses TRBV24-1 and TRBJ2-6; no clear D gene. Trimming stripped 3 bases from V and 1 base from J, with 9 bases between. The germline CDR1 and CDR2 sequences are KGHDR and SFDVKD. CDR3 length equals 16 residues.

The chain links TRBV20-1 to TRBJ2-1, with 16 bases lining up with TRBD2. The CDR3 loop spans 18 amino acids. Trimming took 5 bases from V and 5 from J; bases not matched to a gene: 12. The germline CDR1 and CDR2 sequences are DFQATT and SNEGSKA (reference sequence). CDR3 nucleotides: TGCAGTGCTGGGGGGGGACTAGCGGGAGGGATTCGGAACAATGAGCAGTTCTTC. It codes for CSAGGGLAGGIRNNEQFF.

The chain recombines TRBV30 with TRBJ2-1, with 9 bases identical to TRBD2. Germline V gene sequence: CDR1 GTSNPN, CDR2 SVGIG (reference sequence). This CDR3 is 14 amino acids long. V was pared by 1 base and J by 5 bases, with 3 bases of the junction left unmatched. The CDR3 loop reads CAWSGLAANNEQFF. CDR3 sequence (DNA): TGTGCCTGGAGTGGACTAGCGGCCAACAATGAGCAGTTCTTC.

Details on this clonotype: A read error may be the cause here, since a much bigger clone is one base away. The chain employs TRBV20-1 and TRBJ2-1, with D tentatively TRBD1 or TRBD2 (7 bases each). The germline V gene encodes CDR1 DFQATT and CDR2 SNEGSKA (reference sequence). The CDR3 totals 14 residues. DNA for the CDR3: TGCAGTGCTCCAGGGGGGGCGATTCTCAATGAGCGGTTCTTC. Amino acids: CSAPGGAILNERFF.

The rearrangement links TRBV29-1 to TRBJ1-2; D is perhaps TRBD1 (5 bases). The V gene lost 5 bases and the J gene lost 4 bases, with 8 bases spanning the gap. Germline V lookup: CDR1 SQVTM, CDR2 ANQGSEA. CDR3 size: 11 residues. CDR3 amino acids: CSVSDSYGYTF. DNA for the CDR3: TGCAGCGTTTCTGACAGCTATGGCTACACCTTC.

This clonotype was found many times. CDR3: CASSVMTGFGNEQFF. CDR3 coding DNA: TGTGCCAGCAGCGTTATGACAGGGTTCGGCAATGAGCAGTTCTTC. The rearrangement uses TRBV7-3 and TRBJ2-1; 7 bases fit TRBD1. V was clipped by 5 bases and J by 6 bases; unmatched bases: 10. Germline CDR1 reads SGHTA; CDR2 reads FQGTGA. The CDR3 has 15 residues.

Here the CDR3 DNA reads TGTGCCAGCAGTACGGACAGGTCTAACTATGGCTACACCTTC. The encoded protein is CASSTDRSNYGYTF. V is TRBV6-2 or TRBV6-3 and J is TRBJ1-2, with 7 bases that match TRBD1. CDR3 length: 14 amino acids. Per the germline V gene, CDR1 is MNHEY and CDR2 is SVGEGT. J gave up 0 bases and V 5 bases, and 3 bases lay outside the gene matches.

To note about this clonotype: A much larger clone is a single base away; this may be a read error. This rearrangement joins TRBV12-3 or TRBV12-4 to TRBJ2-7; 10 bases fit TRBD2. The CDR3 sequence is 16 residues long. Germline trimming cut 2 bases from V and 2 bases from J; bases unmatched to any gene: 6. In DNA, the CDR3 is TGTGCCAGCAGTTTACGTGGGAGCGGGAGGGCCTACGAGCAGTACTTC. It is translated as CASSLRGSGRAYEQYF.

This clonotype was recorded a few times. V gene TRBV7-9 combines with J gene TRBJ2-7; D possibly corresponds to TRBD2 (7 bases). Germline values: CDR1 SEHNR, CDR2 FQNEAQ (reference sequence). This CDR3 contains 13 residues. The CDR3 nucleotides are TGTCTCAGCAGCTTGGGAGGGGGCTACGAGCAGTACTTC. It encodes CLSSLGGGYEQYF.

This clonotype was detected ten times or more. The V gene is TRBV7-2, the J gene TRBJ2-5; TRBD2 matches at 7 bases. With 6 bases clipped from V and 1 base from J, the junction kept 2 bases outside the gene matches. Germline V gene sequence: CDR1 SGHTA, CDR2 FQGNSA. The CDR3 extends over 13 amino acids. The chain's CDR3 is CASRERGQETQYF. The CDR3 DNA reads TGTGCCAGCAGAGAGCGGGGCCAAGAGACCCAGTACTTC.

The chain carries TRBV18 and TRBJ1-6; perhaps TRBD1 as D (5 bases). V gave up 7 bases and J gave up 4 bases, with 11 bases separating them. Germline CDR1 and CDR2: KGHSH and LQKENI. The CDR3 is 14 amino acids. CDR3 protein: CASFGDSYNSPLHF. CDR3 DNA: TGTGCCAGCTTTGGTGACAGTTATAATTCACCCCTCCACTTT.

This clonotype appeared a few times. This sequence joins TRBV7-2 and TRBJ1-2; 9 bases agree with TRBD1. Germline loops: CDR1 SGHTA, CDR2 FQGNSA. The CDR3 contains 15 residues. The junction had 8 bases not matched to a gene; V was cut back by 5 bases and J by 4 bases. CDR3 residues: CASSEGQGTFYGYTF. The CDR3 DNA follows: TGTGCCAGCAGCGAGGGACAGGGAACTTTCTATGGCTACACCTTC.